This entry lists 14 T cell receptor beta chains sequenced from one sample in a study of blood T cell repertoires in COVID-19. The table came from immunoSEQ multiplex PCR; TCRdb's copy has only in-frame clones and leaves some out. The table lists about 200,000 clones, about 82% of them singletons. Specimen: peripheral blood. The source of these receptors is a woman older than 75 with acute or convalescent COVID-19.

For this clone: The junction departs from the called germline gene at one end, perhaps through a read error. The chain carries TRBV7-9 and TRBJ2-3; 9 positions agree with TRBD2. This CDR3 has 13 residues. The germline V gene has CDR1 SEHNR and CDR2 FQNEAQ (reference sequence). The CDR3 nucleotides are TGTGCCAGCAGCCCTGTGCTAGCGGGAAAGTGGCATTTT. It encodes CASSPVLAGKWHF.

The gene calls are TRBV29-1 and TRBJ1-4, with D unresolved. Germline V gives CDR1 SQVTM, CDR2 ANQGSEA. This CDR3 is 15 amino acids long. The ends were cut back, 3 bases at V and 6 bases at J, with 17 bases in the middle. The CDR3 region is CSVDRRGYWDEKLFF. The CDR3 nucleotides read TGCAGCGTTGACAGGCGAGGGTATTGGGATGAAAAACTGTTTTTT.

This rearrangement joins TRBV9 to TRBJ1-2, with no clear D. The CDR3 covers 15 residues. Germline values: CDR1 SGDLS, CDR2 YYNGEE. V shed 1 base and J shed 7 bases, with 17 bases lying between them. CDR3 DNA sequence: TGTGCCAGCAGCGTAACACACGGAGGCCTCGGTGGCTACACCTTC. Translated, it gives CASSVTHGGLGGYTF.

V is TRBV7-2 and J is TRBJ1-5; weak D call: TRBD1 (5 bases). Germline V lookup: CDR1 SGHTA, CDR2 FQGNSA. Trimming cost V 5 bases and J 3 bases, with 11 bases left between them. CDR3 length equals 14 residues. CDR3: CASSPGTYNQPQHF. CDR3 DNA: TGTGCCAGCAGCCCCGGGACTTACAATCAGCCCCAGCATTTT.

The V call is TRBV19, the J call TRBJ1-6; 7 bases fit TRBD1. Germline V gene lookup returns CDR1 LNHDA and CDR2 SQIVND (reference sequence). J gave up 8 bases and V 5 bases, and 3 bases lay outside the gene matches. CDR3 length equals 13 residues. The CDR3 sequence is CASSEGTDSPLHF. DNA of the CDR3: TGTGCCAGTAGTGAGGGGACAGATTCACCCCTCCACTTT.

The gene calls are TRBV7-8 and TRBJ2-1; D remains unclear. V shed 0 bases and J shed 2 bases, with 11 bases lying between them. The CDR3 loop spans 16 amino acids. Germline CDR1 reads SGHVS; CDR2 reads FQNEAQ. DNA for the CDR3: TGTGCCAGCAGCTTAGCGGCCACCGAACCCTACAATGAGCAGTTCTTC. This translates into CASSLAATEPYNEQFF.

This chain uses TRBV2 with TRBJ2-7, with D tentatively TRBD1 (6 bases). Looked up from germline, CDR1 is SNHLY and CDR2 is FYNNEI. V was shortened by 6 bases and J by 6 bases, with 21 bases between the two germline ends. The CDR3 runs 15 residues. This CDR3 is CASRQTTQGVSEQYF. The CDR3 DNA reads as TGTGCCAGCAGGCAAACGACACAGGGAGTGAGCGAGCAGTACTTC. Using reference TRBV2 and TRBJ2-7 for the parts outside the CDR3, the full variable domain is EPEVTQTPSHQVTQMGQEVILRCVPISNHLYFYWYRQILGQKVEFLVSFYNNEISEKSEIFDDQFSVERPDGSNFTLKIRSTKLEDSAMYFCASRQTTQGVSEQYFGPGTRLTVT.

J is TRBJ2-1 and V is TRBV7-6; 8 positions match TRBD1. V lost 5 bases and J lost 8; bases outside the gene matches: 11. CDR1 and CDR2 (germline): SGHVS, FNYEAQ. The CDR3 runs to 15 residues. The CDR3 spells CASSPAGQGFDEQFF. The CDR3 DNA follows: TGTGCCAGCAGCCCCGCCGGACAGGGTTTCGATGAGCAGTTCTTC.

The CDR3 loop is CASGGQGFDTQYF. CDR3 in DNA: TGTGCCAGCGGGGGACAGGGTTTCGATACGCAGTATTTT. The chain carries TRBV9 and TRBJ2-3, with 9 positions matching TRBD1. The CDR3 loop spans 13 amino acids. V trimming: 7 bases; J trimming: 6 bases; junction bases outside the gene matches: 6. Looked up from germline, CDR1 is SGDLS and CDR2 is YYNGEE.

This chain joins TRBV24-1 and TRBJ2-7; 10 nucleotides match TRBD1. Germline CDR1 is KGHDR and CDR2 is SFDVKD. The CDR3 runs 16 residues. With 4 bases clipped from V and 2 bases from J, the junction kept 7 bases outside the gene matches. CDR3 loop: CATSDGTGDEPYEQYF. CDR3 sequence (DNA): TGTGCCACCAGTGACGGGACAGGGGACGAACCCTACGAGCAGTACTTC.

The table lists this clone with a few counts. In DNA form, the CDR3 reads TGTGCCAGCAGTCCCCAAGAGAGCTACACCTTC. This gives the protein CASSPQESYTF. The genes are TRBV6-1 and TRBJ1-2, with no clear D. Per germline, CDR1 MNHNS and CDR2 SASEGT. The CDR3 is made up of 11 amino acids. Trimming removed 5 bases from V and 9 bases from J, with 10 bases in between.

The CDR3: CASSLRGDSYEQYF. The CDR3 nucleotides are TGTGCCAGCTCCTTGCGGGGGGACTCCTACGAGCAGTACTTC. The chain couples TRBV18 to TRBJ2-7; TRBD2 matches 8 bases. The germline CDR1 and CDR2 sequences are KGHSH and LQKENI. The CDR3 has 14 residues. V trimming: 6 bases; J trimming: 0 bases; junction bases outside the gene matches: 4.

CDR3 region: CASSRGTSGTYNEQFF. The CDR3, as DNA: TGTGCCAGCAGCCGCGGGACTAGCGGGACCTACAATGAGCAGTTCTTC. The V call is TRBV5-4, the J call TRBJ2-1; 13 nucleotides align to TRBD2. V gave up 4 bases and J gave up 2 bases; unmatched junction bases: 3. The germline V gene encodes CDR1 SGHNT and CDR2 YYREEE (reference sequence). The CDR3 covers 16 residues.

The rearrangement joins TRBV3-1 (or the pseudogene TRBV3-2) to TRBJ2-3; 10 bases align to TRBD2. This CDR3 has 16 residues. The germline gives CDR1 LGHDT, CDR2 YNNKEL (reference sequence). V gave up 0 bases and J gave up 5 bases; unmatched junction bases: 5. The CDR3 spells CASSQEWLAGEDTQYF. In DNA, the CDR3 is TGTGCCAGCAGCCAAGAGTGGCTAGCGGGGGAAGATACGCAGTATTTT.